These T cell receptor beta chains were read from a single sample in a study of blood T cell repertoires in COVID-19. The table came from immunoSEQ multiplex PCR; TCRdb's copy has only in-frame clones and leaves some out. The data contain roughly 160,000 clones, around 89% of them singletons. Sequenced input: peripheral blood. All receptors come from a man aged 45-65 years who had recovered from COVID-19. CDR3s include the opening cysteine and the closing phenylalanine or tryptophan. The D gene is left open where the match is weak. Clone size is not always given. Where it is, it says once, few, many or a class for expanded clones.

>13|NA|NA|TRBJ2-7|TRBV18
TGTGCCAGCTCAGCGGGACAGTACTACGAGCAGTACTTC
CASSAGQYYEQYF
>14|NA|TRBD2|TRBJ2-7|TRBV29-1
TGCAGCGTTGAGGTTGCTAGCGGGAGGGGCGAGCAGTACTTC
CSVEVASGRGEQYF
>16|NA|TRBD1|TRBJ1-3|TRBV29-1
TGCAGCGTTGGGGGGGACAGGAGAGGCTCTGGAAACACCATATATTTT
CSVGGDRRGSGNTIYF
>20|NA|TRBD2|TRBJ2-2|TRBV28
TGTGCCAGCAGACCCAGTGGGATGGGACTAGCGGGGGTCCGGGCCGGGGAGCTGTTTTTT
CASRPSGMGLAGVRAGELFF
>17|NA|NA|TRBJ1-3|TRBV9
TGTGCCAGCAGCTTCCACGACTTCGCTGCCTCTGGAAACACCATATATTTT
CASSFHDFAASGNTIYF
>15|NA|NA|TRBJ1-1|TRBV5-6
TGTGCCAGTGCAAGGGGGAGATTTATGAACACTGAAGCTTTCTTT
CASARGRFMNTEAFF
>10|NA|NA|TRBJ1-1|TRBV20-1
TGCAGCGCCCGGGACACTGAAGCTTTCTTT
CSARDTEAFF
>15|NA|NA|TRBJ2-3|TRBV7-6
TGTGCCAGCAGCTTAGGGGCGGGATTCTCAGATACGCAGTATTTT
CASSLGAGFSDTQYF
>15|NA|NA|TRBJ1-1|TRBV27
TGTGCCAGCAGCTTCCTTCCTATTATGAACACTGAAGCTTTCTTT
CASSFLPIMNTEAFF
>17|NA|TRBD1|TRBJ1-2|TRBV27
TGTGCCAGCAAGGACGGGACAGGGGGCTCCGATCGGTATGGCTACACCTTC
CASKDGTGGSDRYGYTF
>15|NA|TRBD2|TRBJ2-3|TRBV6-5
TGTGCCAGCAGTAACCCTAGCGGGAGAACAGATACGCAGTATTTT
CASSNPSGRTDTQYF
>15|NA|TRBD1|TRBJ1-2|TRBV4-3
TGCGCCAGCAGCACTCCGGGACAGGGAGTAGGGGGCTACACCTTC
CASSTPGQGVGGYTF
>16|NA|TRBD2|TRBJ2-1|TRBV7-9
TGTGCCAGCAGCTTAGGTGGAGTAGCGGGAGCCAATGAGCAGTTCTTC
CASSLGGVAGANEQFF
>16|once|TRBD1|TRBJ2-3|TRBV5-1
TGCGCCAGCAGGAATCGACAGGGTTCTGGGGCAGATACGCAGTATTTT
CASRNRQGSGADTQYF
>13|NA|NA|TRBJ2-7|TRBV3-1/TRBV3-2
TGTGCCAGCAGGCGGGGACAGTCCCTAGAGCAGTACTTC
CASRRGQSLEQYF
>15|NA|NA|TRBJ2-3|TRBV10-3
TGTGCCATCAGCCGCGGAGGTTCTAGCACAGATACGCAGTATTTT
CAISRGGSSTDTQYF
>16|NA|TRBD2|TRBJ2-5|TRBV9
TGTGCCAGCAGCGTAGCGGGCGGGGGGGCCAGAGAGACCCAGTACTTC
CASSVAGGGARETQYF